This T cell receptor (beta chain) was retrieved from a study of blood T cell repertoires in COVID-19. Assay used: immunoSEQ multiplex PCR; TCRdb lists only in-frame clones, some missing. The data hold 90,000 to 150,000 clones, with approximately 85% observed a single time. CDR3 size: 12 residues. V was shortened by 5 bases and J by 4 bases, with 8 bases between the two germline ends. This clonotype originated in a man older than 75 with acute or convalescent COVID-19. Sequenced material: peripheral blood. The rearrangement joins TRBV12-3 or TRBV12-4 to TRBJ1-2, with D uncertain. The CDR3 loop reads CASSRTSYGYTF. The DNA of the CDR3 is TGTGCCAGCAGTCGGACTTCCTATGGCTACACCTTC.